The 4 T cell receptor beta chains in this list originate from one sample, sequenced in a study of beta chain features in type 1 diabetes. The investigators reverse transcribed all of the isolated RNA, so they sequenced expressed TCRB transcripts. Assay used: immunoSEQ multiplex PCR; TCRdb lists only in-frame clones, some missing. The repertoire holds about 360,000 clones, with 10% to 15% as singletons. The sequenced sample consisted of naive CD4+ T cells from blood. These TCRs come from a young man in good health.

In this sample, this clone turned up a few times. J is TRBJ2-3 and V is TRBV9, with 7 bases fitting TRBD2. The V gene end was trimmed by 6 bases and the J gene end by 6 bases; junction bases not matched to a gene: 7. CDR3 length: 13 residues. Germline CDR1 reads SGDLS; CDR2 reads YYNGEE. The CDR3 DNA is TGTGCCAGCAACGCGGGAGAATCGGATACGCAGTATTTT. Its translation is CASNAGESDTQYF.

This clone showed up just a few times. This chain joins TRBV5-4 and TRBJ2-7; 8 positions match TRBD2. V trimming: 5 bases; J trimming: 4 bases; junction bases outside the gene matches: 8. Per the germline V gene, CDR1 is SGHNT and CDR2 is YYREEE (reference sequence). This CDR3 contains 14 residues. This CDR3 is CASRIGRAGYEQYF. DNA for the CDR3: TGTGCCAGCAGGATCGGGAGGGCCGGGTACGAGCAGTACTTC.

V is TRBV5-1 and J is TRBJ2-1; 12 bases are shared with TRBD2. The trim removed 4 bases at V and 6 bases at J, leaving 5 bases unmatched. This CDR3 comprises 15 residues. The V gene's germline CDR1 is SGHRS and CDR2 YFSETQ. DNA for the CDR3: TGCGCCAGCAGCGCCGGACTAGCGGGAAGCAATGAGCAGTTCTTC. It encodes CASSAGLAGSNEQFF.

This clone has more than one count but fewer than ten. The rearrangement joins TRBV13 to TRBJ2-7; tentative D call: TRBD1 (6 bases). CDR1 PRHDT and CDR2 FYEKMQ come from the germline V gene (reference sequence). CDR3 length equals 15 residues. V lost 4 bases and J 2 bases, leaving 15 bases between the germline ends. The CDR3 DNA is TGTGCCAGCAGCTCACTAACAGGGAGCACCTACGAGCAGTACTTC. Its protein is CASSSLTGSTYEQYF.